The sequence of this T cell receptor (beta chain) was determined in a study of tumor and adjacent non-tumor tissue in lung cancer. A modified ARM-PCR protocol with three rounds of nested PCR amplified TCRbeta. Using its own MiXCR run on the multiplex PCR reads, TCRdb lists one record per CDR3 protein. The sample lists fewer than 45,000 distinct CDR3 sequences, less than 70% occurring once. To note about this clonotype: The germline gene is not matched at one end of the junction; a read error may be the cause.

CDR1 is SGHTA and CDR2 is FQGNSA in the germline V gene. The CDR3 covers 14 residues. This sample's RNA came from whole unsorted tissue. This non-tumor lung sample came from over 3 cm beyond the tumor edge. This TCR was recovered from a woman in her 40s with non-small cell lung cancer. What was sequenced was distant non-tumor lung tissue. The genes are TRBV7-2 and TRBJ2-5; TRBD1 matches at 10 bases. This chain's CDR3 is CPSSAGQGRETQYF. CDR3 coding DNA: TGTCCCAGCAGCGCGGGACAGGGGCGGGAGACCCAGTACTTC.